These T cell receptor beta chains were read from a single sample in a study of blood T cell repertoires in COVID-19. Repertoires were generated with immunoSEQ multiplex PCR, while TCRdb's copy carries only in-frame clones and drops some. The sample has 90,000 to 140,000 clones, around 76% seen once. Sequencing was performed on peripheral blood. These receptors all come from a woman aged 70-85 years with acute or convalescent COVID-19. Each CDR3 is given with its conserved first and last residue. A D gene is named only where the DNA matches it firmly. The size field is filled for only some rows; it gives once, few, many or a size class.

abundance	v_gene	d_gene	j_gene	CDR3aa	CDR3nt
.	TRBV10-3	.	TRBJ2-3	CAISGGADTQYF	TGTGCCATCAGTGGTGGGGCGGATACGCAGTATTTT
.	TRBV5-8	.	TRBJ2-3	CASSLSGAGTSDTQYF	TGTGCCAGCAGCTTATCCGGTGCGGGGACCTCGGATACGCAGTATTTT
.	TRBV2	.	TRBJ1-1	CASSQEGRTAFF	TGTGCCAGCAGTCAAGAGGGGCGCACAGCTTTCTTT
.	TRBV5-8	.	TRBJ2-7	CASSATGSYEQYF	TGTGCCAGCAGCGCAACAGGGTCTTACGAGCAGTACTTC
.	TRBV2	TRBD2	TRBJ2-7	CASSEGSGGISYEQYF	TGTGCCAGCAGTGAGGGTAGCGGGGGAATTTCCTACGAGCAGTACTTC
.	TRBV27	.	TRBJ1-2	CASSPHLRSNYGYTF	TGTGCCAGCAGTCCCCATCTTAGAAGTAACTATGGCTACACCTTC
.	TRBV12-3/TRBV12-4	.	TRBJ1-6	CASSAGENSPLHF	TGTGCCAGCAGTGCAGGGGAAAATTCACCCCTCCACTTT
.	TRBV6-2/TRBV6-3	TRBD2	TRBJ2-1	CASSYPQFTSGGASAYNEQFF	TGTGCCAGCAGTTACCCGCAATTCACTAGCGGGGGGGCCTCTGCTTACAATGAGCAGTTCTTC
.	TRBV5-1	.	TRBJ1-1	CASSTDDRSNTEAFF	TGCGCCAGCAGCACCGATGACAGGTCGAACACTGAAGCTTTCTTT
.	TRBV11-1	.	TRBJ2-7	CASSLRRSEQYF	TGTGCCAGCAGCTTAAGGAGGAGCGAGCAGTACTTC
.	TRBV18	TRBD2	TRBJ2-1	CASSIPGLAGGLGEQFF	TGTGCCAGCTCAATACCGGGACTAGCGGGGGGCCTGGGAGAGCAGTTCTTC
.	TRBV28	.	TRBJ2-7	CASSLLGFGDEQYF	TGTGCCAGCAGTTTACTCGGGTTCGGGGACGAGCAGTACTTC
.	TRBV3-1/TRBV3-2	.	TRBJ2-3	CASSQDLGQYF	TGTGCCAGCAGCCAAGACCTAGGGCAGTATTTT
.	TRBV4-3	.	TRBJ1-1	CASSHLDSNTEAFF	TGCGCCAGCAGCCACCTGGACAGTAACACTGAAGCTTTCTTT
.	TRBV27	TRBD1	TRBJ2-7	CASSISTGQGRYEQYF	TGTGCCAGCTCGATAAGTACGGGACAGGGGAGGTACGAGCAGTACTTC
.	TRBV19	TRBD1	TRBJ2-5	CASSIESGGGKTQYF	TGTGCCAGTAGTATCGAATCAGGGGGCGGGAAGACCCAGTACTTC
.	TRBV19	TRBD1	TRBJ2-7	CASRQTGGTYEQYF	TGTGCCAGTAGGCAGACAGGGGGCACCTACGAGCAGTACTTC
once	TRBV29-1	.	TRBJ1-2	CSSWGGNYGYTF	TGCAGCTCCTGGGGGGGTAACTATGGCTACACCTTC
once	TRBV28	.	TRBJ2-7	CASSLGLSVRGISYEQYF	TGTGCCAGCAGTTTGGGCTTGAGCGTACGGGGGATCTCCTACGAGCAGTACTTC
.	TRBV28	TRBD1	TRBJ1-2	CASSRQGSGGYTF	TGTGCCAGCAGCAGACAGGGAAGCGGCGGCTACACCTTC
.	TRBV6-2/TRBV6-3	.	TRBJ1-1	CASSYGFRGQNTEAFF	TGTGCCAGCAGTTACGGGTTTCGGGGACAGAACACTGAAGCTTTCTTT
.	TRBV6-6	.	TRBJ1-1	CASSPRTQNTEAFF	TGTGCCAGCAGCCCGCGGACTCAGAACACTGAAGCTTTCTTT
.	TRBV5-4	.	TRBJ2-7	CAAGGSSYEQYF	TGTGCGGCCGGAGGGAGCTCCTACGAGCAGTACTTC
.	TRBV28	.	TRBJ1-5	CASSLEVQPQHF	TGTGCCAGCAGTTTAGAGGTTCAGCCCCAGCATTTT
.	TRBV5-1	TRBD1	TRBJ2-7	CASSPGQGGYEQYF	TGCGCCAGCAGCCCCGGACAGGGCGGTTACGAGCAGTACTTC
.	TRBV3-1/TRBV3-2	.	TRBJ2-5	CASSLPRTGNQETQYF	TGTGCCAGCAGCCTCCCCCGGACTGGGAATCAAGAGACCCAGTACTTC
.	TRBV5-5	.	TRBJ1-2	CASRMEDRSNYGYTF	TGTGCCAGCAGGATGGAAGACAGGTCTAACTATGGCTACACCTTC
.	TRBV6-5	TRBD1	TRBJ2-7	CASSRDRGTHEQYF	TGTGCCAGCAGCCGGGACAGGGGTACCCACGAGCAGTACTTC
.	TRBV11-2	TRBD1	TRBJ2-5	CASSLQAYSGGKGETQYF	TGTGCCAGCAGCTTACAGGCGTATTCAGGGGGCAAGGGAGAGACCCAGTACTTC
.	TRBV2	.	TRBJ1-4	CASRGGQGEKLFF	TGTGCCAGCAGGGGGGGGCAGGGAGAAAAACTGTTTTTT
.	TRBV11-2	TRBD1	TRBJ2-1	CASSPRQGRAYNEQFF	TGTGCCAGCAGCCCACGACAGGGAAGGGCCTACAATGAGCAGTTCTTC
few	TRBV5-1	.	TRBJ1-6	CASSWGYGSPLHF	TGCGCCAGCAGCTGGGGCTACGGATCACCCCTCCACTTT
.	TRBV7-9	TRBD1	TRBJ1-2	CASSAIGIGGPVGYTF	TGTGCCAGCAGCGCGATCGGCATAGGGGGCCCGGTTGGCTACACCTTC
.	TRBV7-8	.	TRBJ1-5	CASSLSREDQPQHF	TGTGCCAGCAGCTTGTCCAGGGAGGATCAGCCCCAGCATTTT
.	TRBV2	TRBD1	TRBJ2-1	CASTRGTGRNNEQFF	TGTGCCAGCACCCGAGGGACAGGCCGAAACAATGAGCAGTTCTTC
.	TRBV29-1	TRBD1	TRBJ1-6	CSVGQDHNSPLHF	TGCAGCGTGGGACAGGATCATAATTCACCCCTCCACTTT
.	TRBV20-1	TRBD2	TRBJ2-1	CSASKRGPTYNEQFF	TGCAGTGCTAGTAAGCGGGGGCCCACCTACAATGAGCAGTTCTTC
.	TRBV19	.	TRBJ1-1	CASSIRQTMNTEAFF	TGTGCCAGTAGTATCCGACAGACCATGAACACTGAAGCTTTCTTT
.	TRBV4-1	.	TRBJ1-6	CASSPTRGELNSPLHF	TGCGCCAGCAGCCCCACTCGGGGAGAACTAAATTCACCCCTCCACTTT
once	TRBV5-1	.	TRBJ1-6	CASSLGLQGGANSPLHF	TGCGCCAGCAGCTTAGGTTTGCAGGGTGGGGCGAATTCACCCCTCCACTTT
.	TRBV2	.	TRBJ1-5	CASRVQGSNQPQHF	TGTGCCAGCAGGGTCCAGGGAAGCAATCAGCCCCAGCATTTT
.	TRBV28	TRBD1	TRBJ1-4	CATPSQTGTVFEKLFF	TGTGCCACCCCGTCTCAAACCGGGACAGTGTTTGAAAAACTGTTTTTT
.	TRBV5-1	.	TRBJ1-1	CASSLEPSGGRLNTEAFF	TGCGCCAGCAGCTTGGAACCGTCGGGGGGCCGTTTGAACACTGAAGCTTTCTTT
once	TRBV5-4	TRBD1	TRBJ2-2	CASSHGTGDGGELFF	TGTGCCAGCAGCCACGGGACAGGGGATGGGGGGGAGCTGTTTTTT
once	TRBV5-4	TRBD2	TRBJ2-1	CASSVPGGSPNNEQFF	TGTGCCAGCAGCGTACCCGGGGGGTCACCAAACAATGAGCAGTTCTTC
.	TRBV5-6	.	TRBJ2-7	CASSLSGYEQYF	TGTGCCAGCAGCTTGTCCGGTTACGAGCAGTACTTC